This TCR beta chain was recovered during a study of blood T cell repertoires in COVID-19 (dated by TCRdb to 2020 to 2021). Some background on the complete study: Collaborator samples came from the United States, Italy and Spain and covered acute and convalescent phases of COVID-19. Sample metadata almost always included a de-identified subject ID, COVID-19 status, age in years and sex. The repertoires were made available in a free public database intended to serve as a resource for research on the immune response to SARS-CoV-2. The samples were drawn from the first 160 participants of the ongoing ImmuneRACE study and from over a thousand subjects provided by 6 global collaborators. The material from the prospective study consisted of cDNA or gDNA derived from T cells, B-cell-depleted T cells, or PBMCs. Where HLA class I and class II types were available, the types were taken from metadata supplied by the sample provider, not from assay-based typing. Subjects who had been exposed to COVID-19, were actively infected with it, or had recovered from it provided the deeply sampled blood TCRbeta repertoires that made up the dataset.

Points on this clone: The clone's antigen remains unknown. Base-call qualities are not available, and no considerably larger clone is one nucleotide away.

The CDR3, from cysteine to phenylalanine, totals 15 residues. Just CDR3 DNA is preserved here, 45 bases in frame from base 1. V sheds 1 base and J sheds 9 bases, leaving 13 bases between their ends. As encoded in the germline V gene, CDR1 is SGHTA while CDR2 is FQGNSA. Each collaborating institution followed its own protocols to collect whole blood in K2EDTA tubes. For TCRbeta analysis, collaborators shipped samples as frozen whole blood, isolated PBMCs, or DNA extracted from either of those sample types. General conclusions and limits of the study: The amount of clinical and demographic metadata varied by source and participant and was provided uncurated.

The immunoSEQ Assay, a bias-controlled multiplex PCR, was used to amplify TCRbeta CDR3 regions from genomic DNA. The original pipeline was this. Within the assay, amplification of reference gene primers was used to estimate how many nucleated cells each sample contained. To quantify the absolute abundance of each unique TCRbeta CDR3 rearrangement, sequence reads were collapsed and filtered. Productive Simpson clonality was computed per sample as the square root of Simpson's diversity index over productive rearrangements. In its TCRdb copy, this immuneACCESS table keeps in-frame sequences only and misses some clones. Where compared with another copy, unresolved V genes explain less than half of these, and the others have no known cause. V, J and clone size were drawn from that table, and D and trimming were deduced from the DNA. In this sample the table shows over 200,000 clones, about 73% of which occur a single time. Together, the top ten hold 3% to 3.5% of the sample.

The receptor chain draws on TRBV7-2 and TRBJ1-6, with a weak D call of TRBD1 (5 bases match). This clonotype was obtained from a woman over 75 with acute or convalescent COVID-19. Sequenced sample: peripheral blood. Read as DNA, the sequence is TGTGCCAGCAGCTTAGAGAGTGTAGGGGTTTCACCCCTCCACTTT. The encoded protein is CASSLESVGVSPLHF.